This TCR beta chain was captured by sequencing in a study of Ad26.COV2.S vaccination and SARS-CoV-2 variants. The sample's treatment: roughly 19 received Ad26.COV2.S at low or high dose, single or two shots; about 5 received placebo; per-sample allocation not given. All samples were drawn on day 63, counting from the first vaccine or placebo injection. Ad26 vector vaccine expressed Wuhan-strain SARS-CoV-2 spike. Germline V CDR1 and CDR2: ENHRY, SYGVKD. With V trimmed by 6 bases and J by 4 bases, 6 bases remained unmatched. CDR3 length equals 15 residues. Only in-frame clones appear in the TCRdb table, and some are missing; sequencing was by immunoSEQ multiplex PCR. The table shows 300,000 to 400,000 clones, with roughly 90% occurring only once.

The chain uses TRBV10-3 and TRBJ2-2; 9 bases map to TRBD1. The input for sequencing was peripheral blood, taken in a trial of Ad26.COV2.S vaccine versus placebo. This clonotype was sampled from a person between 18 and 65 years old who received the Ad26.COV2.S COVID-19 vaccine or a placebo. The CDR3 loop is CAIRGTGLSTGELFF. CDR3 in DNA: TGTGCCATCAGGGGGACAGGGTTGAGCACCGGGGAGCTGTTTTTT.